This T cell receptor (beta chain) was obtained from a study of blood T cell repertoires in COVID-19. Study-wide background: Material from acute and convalescent COVID-19 was sourced from the United States, Italy and Spain. PBMCs, B-cell-depleted T cells, or T cells were the source of the cDNA or gDNA that made up the material.

V trimming: 3 bases; J trimming: 2 bases; junction bases outside the gene matches: 6. The CDR3 consists of 15 residues. Germline CDR1 reads SGHRS; CDR2 reads YFSETQ. A single count supports this clone. Study processing details: From reference gene primer amplification, estimates of nucleated cell counts were derived. TCRdb's copy holds only in-frame clones and misses some; the assay was immunoSEQ multiplex PCR. The V and J calls and the clone size are those of that table, but D and trimming were determined from the DNA. The sample contains about 170,000 clones, over 75% of which appear only once. V usage is TRBV5-1 and J usage is TRBJ1-1, with 8 bases identical to TRBD1. Source material: peripheral blood. The receptor comes from a man aged 55-75 years who had recovered from COVID-19. CDR3 sequence: CASSSRTGINTEAFF. Here the CDR3 DNA reads TGCGCCAGCAGCTCGAGGACAGGGATCAACACTGAAGCTTTCTTT. Full variable domain (outside the CDR3, taken from reference TRBV5-1 and TRBJ1-1): KAGVTQTPRYLIKTRGQQVTLSCSPISGHRSVSWYQQTPGQGLQFLFEYFSETQRNKGNFPGRFSGRQFSNSRSEMNVSTLELGDSALYLCASSSRTGINTEAFFGQGTRLTVV.